This TCR beta chain was profiled in a study of early T cells in non-severe SARS-CoV-2 infection. The CDR3 totals 13 residues. V lost 4 bases and J lost 6, with 12 bases in between. Germline assignment: CDR1 SGHDT and CDR2 YYEEEE. This clonotype was seen a handful of times. One entry per CDR3 protein, called by TCRdb with MiXCR from the 5' RACE reads. The data hold some 91,000 distinct CDR3 sequences, with under 15% observed a single time. What was sequenced was whole blood. V gene TRBV5-6 combines with J gene TRBJ2-3; D remains ambiguous. This TCR derives from an adult who was a healthcare worker with PCR-confirmed SARS-CoV-2 infection or an uninfected control (not recorded which). The CDR3: CASSPQLWDTQYF. The CDR3 DNA reads TGTGCCAGCAGCCCACAACTCTGGGATACGCAGTATTTT.